The rows below give T cell receptor beta chains drawn from one sample of a study of blood T cell repertoires in COVID-19. TCRdb keeps only in-frame clones here, not all; method: immunoSEQ multiplex PCR. Of 310,000 or so clones in the sample, approximately 86% are singletons; the top ten hold approximately 2.2%. The sequenced material came from peripheral blood. Receptor source: a woman younger than 45 who had recovered from COVID-19. Each CDR3 is given with its conserved first and last residue. The D gene is left open where the match is weak. For some rows the clone size is stated as once, few or many, or as a class when expanded; others skip it.

abundance	v_gene	d_gene	len	j_gene	CDR3aa	CDR3nt
.	TRBV5-4	.	16	TRBJ1-1	CASSLDLNRVNTEAFF	TGTGCCAGCAGCTTGGATCTGAACAGGGTGAACACTGAAGCTTTCTTT
.	TRBV15	TRBD1	13	TRBJ1-6	CATNRDRGLVLHF	TGTGCCACGAACCGGGACAGGGGGTTGGTCCTCCACTTT
.	TRBV5-6	.	12	TRBJ2-7	CASSLESYEQYF	TGTGCCAGCAGCTTGGAGAGCTACGAGCAGTACTTC
.	TRBV28	.	12	TRBJ2-2	CASNEGRGELFF	TGTGCCAGCAACGAGGGTAGGGGGGAGCTGTTTTTT
.	TRBV5-6	.	14	TRBJ1-3	CASTPGGYGNTIYF	TGTGCCAGCACCCCGGGGGGGTACGGAAACACCATATATTTT
once	TRBV19	.	18	TRBJ1-2	CASSSVNLYAGPDYGYTF	TGTGCCAGTAGCTCTGTCAACCTCTACGCGGGACCCGACTATGGCTACACCTTC
.	TRBV14	.	13	TRBJ2-7	CASSSGGRYEQYF	TGTGCCAGCAGCTCAGGTGGGCGCTACGAGCAGTACTTC
.	TRBV5-1	.	13	TRBJ1-1	CASSLAVAAEAFF	TGCGCCAGCAGCTTGGCCGTGGCTGCTGAAGCTTTCTTT
.	TRBV6-5	.	13	TRBJ1-6	CASSYSFNSPLHF	TGTGCCAGCAGTTACAGCTTTAATTCACCCCTCCACTTT
.	TRBV21-1	.	12	TRBJ1-5	CASPPPNQPQHF	TGTGCCAGCCCCCCCCCGAATCAGCCCCAGCATTTT
.	TRBV4-1	TRBD2	17	TRBJ2-1	CASSQEAGTSGYNEQFF	TGCGCCAGCAGCCAAGAAGCGGGGACTAGCGGTTACAATGAGCAGTTCTTC
.	TRBV5-6	TRBD1	14	TRBJ2-7	CASSLETGSYEQYF	TGTGCCAGCAGCCTGGAGACAGGGTCCTACGAGCAGTACTTC
.	TRBV28	.	15	TRBJ2-7	CASSFLPDSSYEQYF	TGTGCCAGCAGTTTCTTACCGGACAGCTCCTACGAGCAGTACTTC
.	TRBV29-1	TRBD2	12	TRBJ2-7	CSFSGKAYEQYF	TGCAGCTTTAGCGGGAAGGCATACGAGCAGTACTTC
.	TRBV5-1	TRBD2	16	TRBJ2-2	CASIPEGLAGTGELFF	TGCGCCAGCATCCCCGAGGGACTAGCGGGTACCGGGGAGCTGTTTTTT
.	TRBV7-2	.	12	TRBJ1-1	CASSLNWEKAFF	TGTGCCAGCAGCCTGAACTGGGAGAAAGCTTTCTTT
once	TRBV4-1	TRBD1	18	TRBJ1-2	CASSQEAPGQGASYGYTF	TGCGCCAGCAGCCAAGAGGCCCCGGGACAGGGGGCGAGCTATGGCTACACCTTC
.	TRBV11-1	TRBD1	15	TRBJ1-1	CASSYPDRGQLEAFF	TGTGCCAGCAGCTACCCCGACAGGGGGCAACTTGAAGCTTTCTTT
.	TRBV4-1	TRBD2	16	TRBJ2-1	CASSVGTSGGYNEQFF	TGCGCCAGCAGCGTTGGGACTAGCGGGGGCTACAATGAGCAGTTCTTC
.	TRBV28	.	13	TRBJ1-1	CASSPLFGTEAFF	TGTGCCAGCAGCCCCTTGTTCGGCACTGAAGCTTTCTTT
.	TRBV5-1	.	15	TRBJ2-7	CASSPQEGRTYEQYF	TGCGCCAGCAGCCCGCAGGAGGGCCGGACCTACGAGCAGTACTTC
.	TRBV6-6	TRBD1	16	TRBJ1-4	CASSTTVGRGDEKLFF	TGTGCCAGCAGTACGACTGTTGGCAGGGGGGATGAAAAACTGTTTTTT
.	TRBV5-1	TRBD1	16	TRBJ2-5	CASSLVAGQVQETQYF	TGCGCCAGCAGCTTGGTTGCCGGACAGGTACAAGAGACCCAGTACTTC
.	TRBV7-2	.	16	TRBJ2-3	CASSLVGTGSTDTQYF	TGTGCCAGCAGCTTAGTAGGCACAGGGTCTACAGATACGCAGTATTTT
.	TRBV6-6	.	13	TRBJ2-1	CASRGEAYNEQFF	TGTGCCAGCAGGGGGGAGGCTTACAATGAGCAGTTCTTC
.	TRBV5-4	.	18	TRBJ2-2	CASSSTFGSAPNTGELFF	TGTGCCAGCAGCTCCACTTTCGGCAGCGCGCCGAACACCGGGGAGCTGTTTTTT
.	TRBV28	.	15	TRBJ1-5	CASSATGYSNQPQHF	TGTGCCAGCAGTGCAACAGGGTATAGCAATCAGCCCCAGCATTTT
.	TRBV20-1	.	14	TRBJ2-2	CSASGLAETGELFF	TGCAGTGCTAGTGGGCTAGCTGAGACCGGGGAGCTGTTTTTT
.	TRBV5-5	.	15	TRBJ2-3	CASSLGSRGADTQYF	TGTGCCAGCAGCTTGGGTAGCAGGGGCGCAGATACGCAGTATTTT
.	TRBV20-1	TRBD2	15	TRBJ2-2	CSASFSGRADGELFF	TGCAGTGCTAGTTTTAGCGGGAGGGCCGACGGGGAGCTGTTTTTT
.	TRBV6-5	TRBD2	16	TRBJ2-1	CASSYGASGGRNEQFF	TGTGCCAGCAGTTATGGGGCTAGCGGGGGGCGGAATGAGCAGTTCTTC
few	TRBV4-2	.	16	TRBJ1-1	CASSQEIEGSNTEAFF	TGTGCCAGCAGCCAAGAGATTGAGGGATCGAACACTGAAGCTTTCTTT
.	TRBV21-1	.	15	TRBJ2-5	CASSNGRQATETQYF	TGTGCCAGCAGCAATGGAAGACAGGCGACAGAGACCCAGTACTTC
.	TRBV30	TRBD1	14	TRBJ1-2	CAWSTGQGVFGYTF	TGTGCCTGGAGTACCGGACAGGGGGTCTTTGGCTACACCTTC
once	TRBV5-1	.	13	TRBJ1-2	CASSLEGGDGYTF	TGCGCCAGCAGCTTGGAAGGCGGGGATGGCTACACCTTC
.	TRBV5-1	TRBD2	15	TRBJ2-5	CASTVAGQRGETQYF	TGCGCCAGCACGGTAGCGGGTCAGAGAGGGGAGACCCAGTACTTC
.	TRBV7-2	.	14	TRBJ1-1	CASSFVGGGTEAFF	TGTGCCAGCAGCTTCGTGGGGGGAGGCACTGAAGCTTTCTTT
.	TRBV5-1	.	12	TRBJ2-2	CASSLPGGELFF	TGCGCCAGCAGCTTACCCGGCGGGGAGCTGTTTTTT
.	TRBV25-1	.	14	TRBJ1-1	CASSFGQRGTEAFF	TGTGCCAGCAGTTTCGGACAGAGAGGGACTGAAGCTTTCTTT
.	TRBV5-1	.	14	TRBJ2-2	CASSLEPSTGELFF	TGCGCCAGCAGCTTGGAGCCATCTACCGGGGAGCTGTTTTTT
.	TRBV5-5	.	16	TRBJ2-2	CASSLAGYANTGELFF	TGTGCCAGCAGCTTGGCCGGTTACGCGAACACCGGGGAGCTGTTTTTT
.	TRBV4-1	.	14	TRBJ2-1	CASSPLEGYNEQFF	TGCGCCAGCAGCCCTCTGGAGGGGTACAATGAGCAGTTCTTC
.	TRBV10-3	.	13	TRBJ2-3	CAISDRVADTQYF	TGTGCCATCAGTGACAGGGTCGCAGATACGCAGTATTTT
.	TRBV27	TRBD1	14	TRBJ2-7	CASGRDRAAVEQYF	TGTGCCAGCGGACGGGACAGGGCAGCGGTCGAGCAGTACTTC
.	TRBV3-1/TRBV3-2	TRBD1	15	TRBJ1-2	CASSPRDRVHYGYTF	TGTGCCAGCAGCCCGAGGGACAGGGTACACTATGGCTACACCTTC
few	TRBV29-1	TRBD1	13	TRBJ1-1	CSAGTGGMTEAFF	TGCAGCGCTGGGACAGGGGGAATGACTGAAGCTTTCTTT
.	TRBV18	TRBD1	19	TRBJ2-6	CASSFQLQGARSGANVLTF	TGTGCCAGCTCATTCCAACTACAGGGGGCTAGGTCTGGGGCCAACGTCCTGACTTTC
.	TRBV28	.	12	TRBJ2-7	CASSPPRDEQYF	TGTGCCAGCAGTCCCCCCAGGGACGAGCAGTACTTC
few	TRBV5-1	.	17	TRBJ2-2	CASSLSPDSINTGELFF	TGCGCCAGCAGCTTGAGTCCTGATTCTATTAACACCGGGGAGCTGTTTTTT